This T cell receptor beta chain comes out of a study of CD8 T cells in Susac syndrome. Reverse transcription of roughly 0.5 to 1 ug RNA was performed with random hexamers. TCRdb recomputed calls from the immunoSEQ multiplex PCR reads with MiXCR, one row per CDR3 protein. The sample carries about 160,000 distinct CDR3 sequences, roughly 95% recorded once. Germline CDR1 is ENHRY and CDR2 is SYGVKD. Trimming stripped 10 bases from V and 4 bases from J, with 17 bases between. This CDR3 is built from 14 residues. A single count supports this clonotype. The chain recombines TRBV10-3 with TRBJ1-5, with D perhaps TRBD1 (6 bases). Sequencing input: CD4+ T cells from PBMCs. The TCR was taken from a human donor with Susac syndrome. The CDR3 spells CATTQGLENQPQHF. CDR3 nucleotides: TGTGCCACCACTCAGGGGTTGGAAAATCAGCCCCAGCATTTT.